This TCR beta chain is drawn from a study of blood T cell repertoires in COVID-19. Across the study: Collection of acute and convalescent COVID-19 samples took place in the United States, Italy and Spain. From T cells, B-cell-depleted T cells, or PBMCs came the material, which was cDNA or gDNA.

CDR1 and CDR2 from the germline V gene are LNHDA and SQIVND (reference sequence). The junction had 3 bases not matched to a gene; V was cut back by 4 bases and J by 5 bases. The CDR3 has 13 amino acids. In the authors' methods: Amplified reference gene primers provided the basis for estimating nucleated cell counts. TCRdb's copy holds only in-frame clones and misses some; the assay was immunoSEQ multiplex PCR. That table gives V, J and clone size, and the DNA gave D and trimming. The sample consists of about 62,000 clones, 76% of them appearing once. The receptor's source is a woman aged 50 to 60 with active or convalescent COVID-19. Input material: peripheral blood. The chain combines TRBV19 with TRBJ2-5; 8 bases are a match to TRBD1. CDR3 in amino acids: CASSNRDRETQYF. CDR3 bases: TGTGCCAGTAGTAACCGGGACAGGGAGACCCAGTACTTC.